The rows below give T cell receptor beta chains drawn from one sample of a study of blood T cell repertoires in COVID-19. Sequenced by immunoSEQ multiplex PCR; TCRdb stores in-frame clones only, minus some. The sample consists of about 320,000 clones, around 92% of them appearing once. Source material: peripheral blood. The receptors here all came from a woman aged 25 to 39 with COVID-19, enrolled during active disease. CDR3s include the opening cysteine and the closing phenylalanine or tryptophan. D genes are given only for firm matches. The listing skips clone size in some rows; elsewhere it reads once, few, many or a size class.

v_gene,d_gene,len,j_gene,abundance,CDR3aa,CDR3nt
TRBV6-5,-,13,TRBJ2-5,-,CASLRTTQETQYF,TGTGCCAGCCTTCGGACTACCCAAGAGACCCAGTACTTC
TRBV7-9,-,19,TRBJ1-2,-,CASSSYRDTVLREASGYTF,TGTGCCAGCAGCTCCTACCGGGACACGGTTCTAAGAGAGGCGTCTGGCTACACCTTC
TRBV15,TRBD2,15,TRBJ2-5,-,CATSTTSGTEETQYF,TGTGCCACCAGCACGACTAGCGGGACTGAGGAGACCCAGTACTTC
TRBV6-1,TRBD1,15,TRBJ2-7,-,CASSDGTGGFYEQYF,TGTGCCAGCAGTGATGGGACAGGGGGCTTCTACGAGCAGTACTTC
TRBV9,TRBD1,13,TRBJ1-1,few,CASRRTGNTEAFF,TGTGCCAGCAGGCGGACAGGGAACACTGAAGCTTTCTTT
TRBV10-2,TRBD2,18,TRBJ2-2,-,CASSPGTSRPPNTGELFF,TGCGCCAGCAGCCCCGGGACTAGCAGACCTCCGAACACCGGGGAGCTGTTTTTT
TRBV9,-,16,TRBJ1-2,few,CASSPTMSGRGYGYTF,TGTGCCAGCAGCCCCACAATGTCGGGTAGGGGGTATGGCTACACCTTC
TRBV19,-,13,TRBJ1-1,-,CASSFTGNTEAFF,TGTGCCAGCTCTTTTACAGGGAACACTGAAGCTTTCTTT
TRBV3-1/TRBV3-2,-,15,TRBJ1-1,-,CASSQVRGMGTEAFF,TGTGCCAGCAGCCAAGTTCGGGGGATGGGCACTGAAGCTTTCTTT
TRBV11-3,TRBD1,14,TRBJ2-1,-,CASSRDRGHNKQFF,TGTGCCAGCAGCCGGGACAGGGGGCATAACAAGCAGTTCTTC
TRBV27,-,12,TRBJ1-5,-,CASSFPNQPQHF,TGTGCCAGCAGTTTCCCGAATCAGCCCCAGCATTTT
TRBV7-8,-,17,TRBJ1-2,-,CASSPVPEATYYYGYTF,TGTGCCAGCAGCCCGGTTCCGGAAGCGACTTATTACTATGGCTACACCTTC
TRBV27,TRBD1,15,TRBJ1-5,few,CASHRTGKEGQPQHF,TGTGCCAGCCATCGGACAGGGAAGGAGGGACAGCCCCAGCATTTT
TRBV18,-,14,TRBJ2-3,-,CASSFQGSTDTQYF,TGTGCCAGCTCATTTCAGGGGAGCACAGATACGCAGTATTTT
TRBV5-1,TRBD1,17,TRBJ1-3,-,CASSRQPVTGSGNTIYF,TGCGCCAGCAGCCGCCAGCCCGTGACAGGGTCCGGAAACACCATATATTTT
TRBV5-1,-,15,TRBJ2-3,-,CASSLEDGGQDTQYF,TGCGCCAGCAGCCTTGAGGACGGGGGGCAAGATACGCAGTATTTT
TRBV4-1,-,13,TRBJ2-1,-,CASSQDRVNEQFF,TGCGCCAGCAGCCAAGATCGGGTCAATGAGCAGTTCTTC
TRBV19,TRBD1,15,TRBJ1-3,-,CASTPGQGSGNTIYF,TGTGCCAGTACTCCGGGACAGGGTTCTGGAAACACCATATATTTT
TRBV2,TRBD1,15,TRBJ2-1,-,CASKEDRVTYNEQFF,TGTGCCAGCAAGGAAGACAGGGTTACCTACAATGAGCAGTTCTTC
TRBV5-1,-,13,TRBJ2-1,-,CASSPVRGNEQFF,TGCGCCAGCAGCCCCGTTAGGGGCAATGAGCAGTTCTTC
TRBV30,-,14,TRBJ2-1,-,CAWSTGSSYNEQFF,TGTGCCTGGAGTACCGGGTCCTCCTACAATGAGCAGTTCTTC
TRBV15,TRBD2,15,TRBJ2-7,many,CATSLGLAGAYEQYF,TGTGCCACCAGCTTAGGACTAGCGGGTGCCTACGAGCAGTACTTC
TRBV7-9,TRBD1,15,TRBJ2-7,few,CASSLRDRGRHEQYF,TGTGCCAGCAGCTTAAGGGACAGGGGGAGGCATGAGCAGTACTTC
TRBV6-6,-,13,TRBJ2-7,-,CASSYTSSYEQYF,TGTGCCAGCAGTTATACTAGCTCCTACGAGCAGTACTTC
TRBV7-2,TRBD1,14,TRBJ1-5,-,CASSLTGPNQPQHF,TGTGCCAGCAGCTTGACAGGGCCCAATCAGCCCCAGCATTTT
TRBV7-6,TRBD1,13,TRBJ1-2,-,CASSLQGDYGYTF,TGTGCCAGCAGCTTGCAGGGGGACTATGGCTACACCTTC
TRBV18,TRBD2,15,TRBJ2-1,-,CASSPWGGSYNEQFF,TGTGCCAGCTCACCTTGGGGGGGCTCCTACAATGAGCAGTTCTTC
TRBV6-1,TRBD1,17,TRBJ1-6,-,CASSERLGTGYNSPLHF,TGTGCCAGCAGTGAACGGTTGGGGACAGGGTATAATTCACCCCTCCACTTT
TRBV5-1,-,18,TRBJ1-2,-,CASSLAPARGITNYGYTF,TGCGCCAGCAGCTTGGCACCAGCTAGGGGAATAACTAACTATGGCTACACCTTC
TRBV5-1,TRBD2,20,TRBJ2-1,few,CASSLIGLAGGKSSYNEQFF,TGCGCCAGCAGCTTGATCGGACTAGCGGGGGGGAAGAGCTCCTACAATGAGCAGTTCTTC
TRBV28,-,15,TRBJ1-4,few,CASSPPEIWRGKLFF,TGTGCCAGCAGTCCCCCGGAAATATGGCGGGGAAAACTGTTTTTT
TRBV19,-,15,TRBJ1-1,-,CASRINRDPNTEAFF,TGTGCCAGTAGGATAAACAGGGACCCGAACACTGAAGCTTTCTTT
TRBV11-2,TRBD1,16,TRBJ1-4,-,CASSSTGVPTNEKLFF,TGTGCCAGCAGCTCGACAGGGGTGCCAACTAATGAAAAACTGTTTTTT
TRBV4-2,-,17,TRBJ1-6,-,CASSQPGGQRANSPLHF,TGTGCCAGCAGCCAACCGGGAGGACAACGAGCGAATTCACCCCTCCACTTT